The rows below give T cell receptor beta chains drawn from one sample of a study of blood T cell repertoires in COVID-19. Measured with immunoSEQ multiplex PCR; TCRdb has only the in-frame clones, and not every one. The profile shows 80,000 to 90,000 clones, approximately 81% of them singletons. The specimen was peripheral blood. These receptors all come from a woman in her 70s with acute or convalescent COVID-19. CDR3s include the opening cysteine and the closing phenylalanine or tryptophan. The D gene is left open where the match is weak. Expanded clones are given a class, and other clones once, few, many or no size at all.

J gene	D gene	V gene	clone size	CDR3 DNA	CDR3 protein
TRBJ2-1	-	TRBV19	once	TGTGCCAGTAAGGCGGGACCCTTGAGCTCCTACAATGAGCAGTTCTTC	CASKAGPLSSYNEQFF
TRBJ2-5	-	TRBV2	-	TGTGCCAGCAAAGGGAGGGGGAGTCGGGAGACCCAGTACTTC	CASKGRGSRETQYF
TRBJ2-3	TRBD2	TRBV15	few	TGTGCCACCAGCAGAGTTGCCGGGGGGGATACGCAGTATTTT	CATSRVAGGDTQYF
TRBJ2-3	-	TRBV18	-	TGTGCCAGCTCACCGGACTCGATGGGCTCGCAGTATTTT	CASSPDSMGSQYF
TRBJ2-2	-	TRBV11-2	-	TGTGCCAGCAGCTTAGATCGCAGGACCGGGGAGCTGTTTTTT	CASSLDRRTGELFF
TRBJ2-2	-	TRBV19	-	TGTGCCAGTAGTATACGGAGCGGAACGAACACCGGGGAGCTGTTTTTT	CASSIRSGTNTGELFF
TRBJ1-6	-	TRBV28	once	TGTGCCAGCAGTGACAGCAGCTCCTATAATTCACCCCTCCACTTT	CASSDSSSYNSPLHF
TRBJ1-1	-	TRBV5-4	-	TGTGCCAGCAGCCTTACAGCTTCGAACACTGAAGCTTTCTTT	CASSLTASNTEAFF
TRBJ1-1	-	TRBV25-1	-	TGTGCCAGCAGTGTAGACAGGAACACTGAAGCTTTCTTT	CASSVDRNTEAFF
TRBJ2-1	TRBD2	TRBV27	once	TGTGCCAGCACCTGGACTAGCGGGGGGACCTACAATGAGCAGTTCTTC	CASTWTSGGTYNEQFF
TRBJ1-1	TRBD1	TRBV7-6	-	TGTGCCAGCAGTCCCACCCCCGGGACAGGCCCTAACACTGAAGCTTTCTTT	CASSPTPGTGPNTEAFF
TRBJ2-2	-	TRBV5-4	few	TGTGCCAGCAGCTTGCTCTGGGAGGCCACCGGGGAGCTGTTTTTT	CASSLLWEATGELFF
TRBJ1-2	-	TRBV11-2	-	TGTGCCAGCAGCGCGCGAGGCTATGGCTACACCTTC	CASSARGYGYTF
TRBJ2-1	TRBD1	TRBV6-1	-	TGTGCCAGCAGTGCACGGGCAGGGGGTCAAAACTACTACAATGAGCAGTTCTTC	CASSARAGGQNYYNEQFF
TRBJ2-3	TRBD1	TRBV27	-	TGTGCCAGCAGTTTATTTAGGGGGCTTTCAGATACGCAGTATTTT	CASSLFRGLSDTQYF
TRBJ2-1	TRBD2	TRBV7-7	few	TGTGCCAGCAGCTTAGGGGCTAGCGGCACCTACAATGAGCAGTTCTTC	CASSLGASGTYNEQFF
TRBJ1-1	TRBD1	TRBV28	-	TGTGCCACCTTTAACAGGGGGAACACTGAAGCTTTCTTT	CATFNRGNTEAFF
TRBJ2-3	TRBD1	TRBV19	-	TGTGCCACCACCCTAGGGACAGGGAGCACAGATACGCAGTATTTT	CATTLGTGSTDTQYF